The next 29 T cell receptor beta chains were all read from a single sample in a study of blood T cell repertoires in COVID-19. Clones were read by immunoSEQ multiplex PCR, and TCRdb kept only the in-frame ones, dropping some. Of about 170,000 clones in the sample, 70% to 90% were seen once. Sequenced: peripheral blood. The source is a man in his fifties or sixties who had recovered from COVID-19.

This clone was seen once. The chain combines TRBV3-1 (or the pseudogene TRBV3-2) with TRBJ2-5; 8 bases fit TRBD1. Germline assignment: CDR1 LGHDT and CDR2 YNNKEL (reference sequence). The CDR3 sequence is 16 residues long. J was trimmed by 1 base and V by 4 bases; bases with no gene match: 8. DNA of the CDR3: TGTGCCAGCAGCCGCCGGGACAGGTTCCTCCAAGAGACCCAGTACTTC. Translating it yields CASSRRDRFLQETQYF.

This clone was found once. The gene calls are TRBV28 and TRBJ2-7; D unresolved. The CDR3 covers 13 residues. V dropped 2 bases and J dropped 2 bases, with 7 bases sitting between them. Germline CDR1 is MDHEN and CDR2 is SYDVKM. CDR3 protein: CASSLTNPYEQYF. The CDR3 region has the DNA TGTGCCAGCAGTTTAACAAACCCCTACGAGCAGTACTTC. The whole variable domain, filled in from reference TRBV28 and TRBJ2-7, reads DVKVTQSSRYLVKRTGEKVFLECVQDMDHENMFWYRQDPGLGLRLIYFSYDVKMKEKGDIPEGYSVSREKKERFSLILESASTNQTSMYLCASSLTNPYEQYFGPGTRLTVT.

The chain has TRBV28 and TRBJ1-4; D unresolved. With 8 bases removed from V and 2 bases from J, the gap between germline ends came to 18 bases. Looked up from germline, CDR1 is MDHEN and CDR2 is SYDVKM. The CDR3 is 16 amino acids. The CDR3 bases are TGTGCCAGCTTTCCGGGAGGTTTGGGGACTAATGAAAAACTGTTTTTT. Translation gives CASFPGGLGTNEKLFF.

The CDR3: CASSTGPPGNGYTF. Here the CDR3 DNA reads TGTGCCAGCAGCACCGGGCCCCCAGGGAATGGCTACACCTTC. This chain connects TRBV25-1 to TRBJ1-2; TRBD1 might be the D (5 bases). Germline V gene lookup returns CDR1 MGHDK and CDR2 SYGVNS. CDR3 length equals 14 residues. Deletions cut 6 bases from V and 6 bases from J, with 17 bases between.

The chain has TRBV5-4 and TRBJ2-2, with 7 bases lining up with TRBD2. Germline assignment: CDR1 SGHNT and CDR2 YYREEE (reference sequence). The CDR3 runs to 15 residues. The V segment lost 3 bases and the J segment 6 bases; nucleotides outside the gene matches: 8. This CDR3 is CASSSTGTKAGELFF. CDR3 bases: TGTGCCAGCAGCTCGACCGGGACTAAAGCCGGGGAGCTGTTTTTT.

The V call is TRBV24-1, the J call TRBJ2-3; a possible D gene is TRBD2 (6 bases). This CDR3 has 12 residues. Per germline, CDR1 KGHDR and CDR2 SFDVKD. The germline V and J ends were trimmed by 9 bases and 6 bases, with 12 bases remaining between them. The CDR3 sequence is CATGAGRDTQYF. In nucleotides, the CDR3 is TGTGCCACCGGGGCGGGGCGCGATACGCAGTATTTT.

The chain links TRBV5-4 to TRBJ2-3, with D tentatively TRBD1 (6 bases). The CDR3 sequence is 13 residues long. From germline, CDR1 is SGHNT and CDR2 YYREEE (reference sequence). The V gene lost 1 base and the J gene lost 7 bases, with 10 bases spanning the gap. CDR3 protein: CASSLPTGYTQYF. CDR3 sequence (DNA): TGTGCCAGCAGCTTGCCGACAGGTTATACGCAGTATTTT.

The chain recombines TRBV7-2 with TRBJ2-7; the match to TRBD1 covers 8 bases. The CDR3 sequence is 15 residues long. With V trimmed by 2 bases and J by 6 bases, 9 bases remained unmatched. Per the germline V gene, CDR1 is SGHTA and CDR2 is FQGNSA. The CDR3 nucleotides read TGTGCCAGCAGCTTAAGCAGGGGGCGAATCCTCGAGCAGTACTTC. Its protein is CASSLSRGRILEQYF. The complete variable domain, with remaining parts taken from reference TRBV7-2 and TRBJ2-7, reads GAGVSQSPSNKVTEKGKDVELRCDPISGHTALYWYRQSLGQGLEFLIYFQGNSAPDKSGLPSDRFSAERTGGSVSTLTIQRTQQEDSAVYLCASSLSRGRILEQYFGPGTRLTVT.

The chain is built from TRBV19 and TRBJ1-5, with D maybe TRBD1 (5 bases). Germline V gives CDR1 LNHDA, CDR2 SQIVND (reference sequence). With 6 bases removed from V and 6 bases from J, the gap between germline ends came to 12 bases. The CDR3 spans 13 residues. The CDR3 is CASSLVGRQPQHF. In DNA, the CDR3 is TGTGCCAGTAGCCTTGTGGGGCGTCAGCCCCAGCATTTT.

The rearrangement uses TRBV25-1 and TRBJ1-5, with D possibly matching TRBD1 (6 bases). CDR1 and CDR2 from the germline V gene are MGHDK and SYGVNS. The CDR3 runs 13 residues. V gave up 5 bases and J gave up 5 bases, with 10 bases separating them. The CDR3 DNA reads as TGTGCCAGCAGTCAGGGGAGAGATCAGCCCCAGCATTTT. Its protein product is CASSQGRDQPQHF.

This sequence joins TRBV28 and TRBJ1-6; 7 bases line up with TRBD1. V lost 1 base, J lost 5 bases, and 8 bases stayed unmatched. Germline lookup yields CDR1 MDHEN and CDR2 SYDVKM. CDR3 size: 17 residues. In DNA form, the CDR3 reads TGTGCCAGCAGTTTATTACGGCGGACAGGCGATAATTCACCCCTCCACTTT. Translating gives CASSLLRRTGDNSPLHF.

This chain connects TRBV6-5 to TRBJ2-3; TRBD1 agrees at 7 bases. Germline V gene data show CDR1 as MNHEY and CDR2 as SVGAGI. J lost 0 bases, V lost 4 bases, and 1 base had no gene match. CDR3 length equals 14 residues. The chain's CDR3 is CASSWDRSTDTQYF. The CDR3 coding sequence is TGTGCCAGCAGTTGGGACAGAAGCACAGATACGCAGTATTTT.

In nucleotides, the CDR3 is TGCGCCAGCAGCTTGGGACAGGTTAATGAAAAACTGTTTTTT. Its translation is CASSLGQVNEKLFF. The chain employs TRBV5-1 and TRBJ1-4, with D possibly being TRBD1 (6 bases). The CDR3 totals 14 residues. V shed 0 bases and J shed 4 bases, with 7 bases lying between them. Germline V lookup: CDR1 SGHRS, CDR2 YFSETQ.

This clone appeared once. The chain employs TRBV19 and TRBJ1-5; 10 positions match TRBD1. The V gene's germline CDR1 is LNHDA and CDR2 SQIVND (reference sequence). With 5 bases clipped from V and 3 bases from J, the junction kept 10 bases outside the gene matches. This CDR3 region has 17 residues. DNA of the CDR3: TGTGCCAGTAGTGCCCGGGACAGGGGACAGTCCAATCAGCCCCAGCATTTT. Translating it yields CASSARDRGQSNQPQHF.

V is TRBV7-9 and J is TRBJ1-2; D is unclear. Germline-derived CDR1 and CDR2 are SEHNR and FQNEAQ (reference sequence). The CDR3 contains 12 residues. Trimming pared 5 bases from V and 5 bases from J, leaving 9 bases between. The CDR3 loop reads CASSPRGYGYTF. In DNA form, the CDR3 reads TGTGCCAGCAGCCCTCGCGGGTATGGCTACACCTTC.

J is TRBJ1-2 and V is TRBV7-9; the match to TRBD1 covers 10 bases. V trimming: 5 bases; J trimming: 6 bases; junction bases outside the gene matches: 15. CDR1 is SEHNR, CDR2 FQNEAQ, per germline (reference sequence). The CDR3 is made up of 17 amino acids. The CDR3 loop is CASSPFSRDRGGNGYTF. The CDR3 DNA reads TGTGCCAGCAGCCCCTTTAGTCGGGACAGGGGAGGCAATGGCTACACCTTC.

The genes are TRBV7-6 and TRBJ2-6; 10 bases match TRBD1. The CDR3 is 19 amino acids. V dropped 0 bases and J dropped 3; count of bases not matched to a gene: 8. Per the germline V gene, CDR1 is SGHVS and CDR2 is FNYEAQ. CDR3 coding DNA: TGTGCCAGCAGCTTAGCTCCGGGACAGGGGCTAGTTGGGGCCAACGTCCTGACTTTC. It translates to CASSLAPGQGLVGANVLTF.

This chain connects TRBV6-2 or TRBV6-3 to TRBJ2-1; D is unclear. The germline V gene encodes CDR1 MNHEY and CDR2 SVGEGT. This CDR3 is 11 amino acids long. The V gene lost 5 bases and the J gene lost 8 bases, with 7 bases spanning the gap. CDR3 in DNA: TGTGCCAGCAGTACTATAGATGAGCAGTTCTTC. As protein: CASSTIDEQFF.

The genes are TRBV5-1 and TRBJ1-2, with D possibly TRBD1 on 6 matching bases. The CDR3 contains 14 residues. Germline loops: CDR1 SGHRS, CDR2 YFSETQ. Trimming took 4 bases from V and 2 from J, leaving 12 bases between them. CDR3 in DNA: TGCGCCAGCAGCCCGGGACACGGCAACTATGGCTACACCTTC. The encoded protein is CASSPGHGNYGYTF.

The chain links TRBV18 to TRBJ1-1, with TRBD1 as a possible D gene (5 bases). The CDR3 spans 16 residues. With 2 bases removed from V and 0 bases from J, the gap between germline ends came to 13 bases. Germline-derived CDR1 and CDR2 are KGHSH and LQKENI. Written as DNA, the CDR3 is TGTGCCAGCTCACCAGGGTTTGCGGGACTGAACACTGAAGCTTTCTTT. This translates into CASSPGFAGLNTEAFF.

This chain links TRBV5-1 with TRBJ2-1; 7 bases agree with TRBD2. CDR1 and CDR2 (germline): SGHRS, YFSETQ. The CDR3 consists of 12 residues. V lost 6 bases to trimming and J lost 8 bases; unmatched junction nucleotides: 5. The CDR3 sequence: CASTGAGDEQFF. CDR3 nucleotides: TGCGCCAGCACCGGGGCGGGGGATGAGCAGTTCTTC.

The chain is built from TRBV2 and TRBJ2-7, with 7 bases that match TRBD2. Trimming took 5 bases from V and 0 from J; bases not matched to a gene: 4. The CDR3 is 14 amino acids. CDR1 SNHLY and CDR2 FYNNEI come from the germline V gene. CDR3 sequence reads: CASSREELSYEQYF. CDR3 coding DNA: TGTGCCAGCAGTCGGGAGGAGCTCTCCTACGAGCAGTACTTC. The variable domain in full, with the rest retrieved from reference TRBV2 and TRBJ2-7, is EPEVTQTPSHQVTQMGQEVILRCVPISNHLYFYWYRQILGQKVEFLVSFYNNEISEKSEIFDDQFSVERPDGSNFTLKIRSTKLEDSAMYFCASSREELSYEQYFGPGTRLTVT.

CDR3 nucleotide sequence: TGTGCCAGCAGCGATACGGGACTAGCGGGAGCAGGTGAGCAGTTCTTC. Its translation: CASSDTGLAGAGEQFF. The chain employs TRBV7-8 and TRBJ2-1; TRBD2 agrees at 14 bases. The V and J ends lost 5 bases and 9 bases, in that order; junction bases with no gene match: 9. Looked up from germline, CDR1 is SGHVS and CDR2 is FQNEAQ. The CDR3 consists of 16 residues.

This clone showed up just once. The sample contains more than one DNA sequence encoding this CDR3. This rearrangement joins TRBV5-1 to TRBJ2-3; the D gene is possibly TRBD2 (6 bases). Germline CDR1 is SGHRS and CDR2 is YFSETQ. The CDR3 is made up of 15 amino acids. Trimming left V 0 bases short and J 0 bases short, with 8 bases between. This CDR3 is CASSLDGTSTDTQYF. CDR3 DNA sequence: TGCGCCAGCAGCTTGGATGGGACTAGCACAGATACGCAGTATTTT. The full variable domain, with the rest looked up from reference TRBV5-1 and TRBJ2-3, is KAGVTQTPRYLIKTRGQQVTLSCSPISGHRSVSWYQQTPGQGLQFLFEYFSETQRNKGNFPGRFSGRQFSNSRSEMNVSTLELGDSALYLCASSLDGTSTDTQYFGPGTRLTVL.

The table lists this clone with a few counts. The rearrangement uses TRBV9 and TRBJ1-3; TRBD1 might be the D (5 bases). This CDR3 is built from 14 residues. Germline CDR1 and CDR2: SGDLS and YYNGEE. V lost 4 bases and J 0 bases, leaving 8 bases between the germline ends. The CDR3 region has the DNA TGTGCCAGCAGCCCCAGGGTCTCTGGAAACACCATATATTTT. It is translated as CASSPRVSGNTIYF.

This rearrangement joins TRBV27 to TRBJ2-5; 7 bases are shared with TRBD1. Looked up from germline, CDR1 is MNHEY and CDR2 is SMNVEV (reference sequence). CDR3 size: 11 residues. Unmatched junction bases numbered 6, after V lost 10 bases and J lost 7 bases. CDR3 sequence reads: CATTGRGTQYF. DNA for the CDR3: TGTGCCACGACAGGGAGAGGGACCCAGTACTTC.

The chain has TRBV27 and TRBJ1-2; 7 bases agree with TRBD1. Germline V gene data show CDR1 as MNHEY and CDR2 as SMNVEV (reference sequence). Trimming cost V 0 bases and J 6 bases; bases outside gene matches: 13. This CDR3 region has 17 residues. The CDR3 DNA reads as TGTGCCAGCAGTTTATCGGGGATAACAGGGGAAGGGAATGGCTACACCTTC. Translated: CASSLSGITGEGNGYTF.

A single count supports this clone. The chain joins TRBV6-5 to TRBJ1-6; 9 positions agree with TRBD1. The CDR3 runs 16 residues. Germline CDR1 and CDR2: MNHEY and SVGAGI. J gave up 9 bases and V 4 bases, and 10 bases lay outside the gene matches. CDR3 nucleotide sequence: TGTGCCAGCAGTTCCCTGGGACAGGGCGCTACTTCACCCCTCCACTTT. Amino acids: CASSSLGQGATSPLHF.

The V and J genes are TRBV15 and TRBJ1-2; the D gene is possibly TRBD1 (6 bases). The CDR3 is made up of 13 amino acids. V dropped 5 bases and J dropped 6 bases, with 13 bases sitting between them. CDR1 is LNHNV and CDR2 is YYDKDF in the germline V gene (reference sequence). The CDR3 spells CATSVGGDHGYTF. CDR3 DNA sequence: TGTGCCACCAGCGTAGGGGGAGATCATGGCTACACCTTC. Using reference TRBV15 and TRBJ1-2 for the parts outside the CDR3, the full variable domain is DAMVIQNPRYQVTQFGKPVTLSCSQTLNHNVMYWYQQKSSQAPKLLFHYYDKDFNNEADTPDNFQSRRPNTSFCFLDIRSPGLGDTAMYLCATSVGGDHGYTFGSGTRLTVV.